These T cell receptor beta chains were read from a single sample in a study of T cell responses to AZD1222 COVID-19 vaccine. Clones were read by immunoSEQ multiplex PCR, and TCRdb kept only the in-frame ones, dropping some. The repertoire holds 80,000 or so clones, 92% seen once, with roughly 4.8% in the top ten. The input for sequencing was peripheral blood, taken 28 days after the second AZD1222 dose. These receptors came from an adult who received the AZD1222 COVID-19 vaccine. Each CDR3 is given with its conserved first and last residue. The D gene is left open where the match is weak. Not every row has a clone size; where given, it reads once, few, many or a size class.

j_gene	d_gene	v_gene	abundance	CDR3nt	CDR3aa
TRBJ2-1	TRBD2	TRBV18	NA	TGTGCCAGCTCACCATCTCTTCAGGGAGGCGGGAGGAATGAGCAGTTCTTC	CASSPSLQGGGRNEQFF
TRBJ2-1	TRBD1	TRBV20-1	NA	TGCAGTGCTGAGACAGGGGAGATTCCGTTCTTC	CSAETGEIPFF
TRBJ2-7	TRBD2	TRBV19	NA	TGTGCCAGCTCACCCATGGGGGGGGTCTCCTACGAGCAGTACTTC	CASSPMGGVSYEQYF
TRBJ1-1	NA	TRBV30	NA	TGTGCCTGGAGTGTACAGCGGCTAAGTGAAGCTTTCTTT	CAWSVQRLSEAFF
TRBJ1-1	NA	TRBV3-1/TRBV3-2	NA	TGTGCCAGCAGCCAAGCAGCTTACATGAACACTGAAGCTTTCTTT	CASSQAAYMNTEAFF
TRBJ2-3	TRBD2	TRBV13	NA	TGTGCCAGCAGCTTACGTGGGCTAGCGGGAGAGGGATGGTCGGATACGCAGTATTTT	CASSLRGLAGEGWSDTQYF
TRBJ1-5	NA	TRBV2	NA	TGTGCCAGCAGTGAACGGCACGGTCGGGTCGAACCCCAGCATTTT	CASSERHGRVEPQHF
TRBJ1-5	TRBD1	TRBV19	NA	TGTGCCAGTAGTCAATGGACAGGGGGAGGTCAGCCCCAGCATTTT	CASSQWTGGGQPQHF
TRBJ2-1	TRBD2	TRBV7-3	NA	TGTGCCAGCAGCTTAATAGCGGGGAGCTCCTACAATGAGCAGTTCTTC	CASSLIAGSSYNEQFF
TRBJ1-2	TRBD1	TRBV3-1/TRBV3-2	few	TGTGCCAGCAGCCAAGGGGCGAGCAGGGGGATCTATGGCTACACCTTC	CASSQGASRGIYGYTF
TRBJ1-5	NA	TRBV5-4	NA	TGTGCCAGCAGCTTTAGAGGGTCGGCTCAGCCCCAGCATTTT	CASSFRGSAQPQHF
TRBJ1-2	TRBD1	TRBV5-5	NA	TGTGCCAGCAGTCAGACAGGGAATTGGGGCTACACCTTC	CASSQTGNWGYTF
TRBJ1-1	NA	TRBV19	NA	TGTGCCAGTAGTTTCCGGGTCCCCCACGGAGCTTTCTTT	CASSFRVPHGAFF
TRBJ2-3	TRBD1	TRBV30	NA	TGTGCCTGGAGTGTAGGCAGGGGGCGAACAGATACGCAGTATTTT	CAWSVGRGRTDTQYF
TRBJ2-5	TRBD2	TRBV4-2	NA	TGTGCCAGCAGCCAACAGCCGGAGGGAGGGCTCGGAGAGACCCAGTACTTC	CASSQQPEGGLGETQYF
TRBJ1-1	NA	TRBV27	NA	TGTGCCAGCAGTCCCGGGGGTACTGAAGCTTTCTTT	CASSPGGTEAFF
TRBJ2-5	TRBD2	TRBV5-4	NA	TGTGCCAGCAGCATTAGCGGGATAGAGACCCAGTACTTC	CASSISGIETQYF
TRBJ1-5	NA	TRBV19	NA	TGTGCCAGTAGTATCGAAAGGCAGGGACTTCAGCCCCAGCATTTT	CASSIERQGLQPQHF
TRBJ1-2	TRBD1	TRBV28	NA	TGTGCCAGCAGTTTTGGGGACAGTAATTTTTATGGCTACACCTTC	CASSFGDSNFYGYTF
TRBJ2-7	TRBD1	TRBV7-6	NA	TGTGCCAGCAGCTTAGAGCCCGGGACAGGGAGTAACGAGCAGTACTTC	CASSLEPGTGSNEQYF
TRBJ2-5	NA	TRBV30	NA	TGTGCCTGGACTCGGGGATTGGCCCAAGAGACCCAGTACTTC	CAWTRGLAQETQYF
TRBJ2-7	NA	TRBV5-6	NA	TGTGCCAGCAGCTTCTGGGGGACCGAAGGGGAGCAGTACTTC	CASSFWGTEGEQYF
TRBJ1-3	NA	TRBV7-6	NA	TGTGCCAGCAGCTTAAGGGAGACAGTTTGGTCTGGAAACACCATATATTTT	CASSLRETVWSGNTIYF
TRBJ2-7	TRBD2	TRBV6-1	NA	TGTGCCAGCAGTGAAGCTATCCCGGGACTAGCGGGAGAACGGGACGAGCAGTACTTC	CASSEAIPGLAGERDEQYF
TRBJ2-5	NA	TRBV20-1	NA	TGCAGTGCTACCAGGGGAAAGACCCAGTACTTC	CSATRGKTQYF
TRBJ1-1	NA	TRBV11-2	NA	TGTGCCAGCAGCTTAGAATCATGGGACATGGCTTTCTTT	CASSLESWDMAFF
TRBJ2-3	TRBD2	TRBV11-2	NA	TGTGCCAGCAGCTTCCCTGTGGGTAGCGGGATGGGACGAACGCAGTATTTT	CASSFPVGSGMGRTQYF
TRBJ2-7	NA	TRBV7-2	NA	TGTGCCAGCAGCGGCCGGCTTGGGTCCTACGAGCAGTACTTC	CASSGRLGSYEQYF
TRBJ2-7	NA	TRBV7-2	NA	TGTGCCAGCAGCCTAGGGCCCGCCTTTCCCAGCTCCGAGCAGTACTTC	CASSLGPAFPSSEQYF
TRBJ2-7	NA	TRBV10-3	NA	TGTGCCCCCACTCTATACGAGCAGTACTTC	CAPTLYEQYF
TRBJ2-2	TRBD1	TRBV5-4	NA	TGTGCCAGCAGCGGACCCGACAGGGGCGACACCGGGGAGCTGTTTTTT	CASSGPDRGDTGELFF
TRBJ1-4	TRBD1	TRBV30	NA	TGTGCCTGGAGTGCCGGGACAGGTCGCGAAAAACTGTTTTTT	CAWSAGTGREKLFF
TRBJ1-1	TRBD1	TRBV6-5	NA	TGTGCCAGCAGACCGACAGGGAGGGCTGAAGCTTTCTTT	CASRPTGRAEAFF
TRBJ2-1	TRBD2	TRBV5-1	NA	TGCGCCAGCAGCTCGTCCGGGACTAGCACAAATGAGCAGTTCTTC	CASSSSGTSTNEQFF
TRBJ2-1	NA	TRBV11-3	NA	TGTGCCAGCAGCTTAAGTACGGGACTCCAGTTCTTC	CASSLSTGLQFF
TRBJ1-4	NA	TRBV4-3	once	TGCGCCAGCAGCCAAGAATATGGGGGTGAAAAACTGTTTTTT	CASSQEYGGEKLFF
TRBJ2-3	NA	TRBV14	NA	TGTGCCAGCAGCCAAGATTTGGGGACCCCGACAGATACGCAGTATTTT	CASSQDLGTPTDTQYF
TRBJ1-1	NA	TRBV4-1	NA	TGCGCCAGCAGCCAAGAGTGGGTCGAAGTTGCGCGGAGGGAGACTGAAGCTTTCTTT	CASSQEWVEVARRETEAFF
TRBJ2-2	TRBD2	TRBV7-9	NA	TGTGCCAGCAGCCCAAGCGGGAGTTATGCTGGGGAGCTGTTTTTT	CASSPSGSYAGELFF
TRBJ2-1	NA	TRBV10-1	NA	TGCGCCAGCAGTGAGCCGGGAGCCCCCAATGAGCAGTTCTTC	CASSEPGAPNEQFF
TRBJ2-7	NA	TRBV5-1	NA	TGCGCCAGCAGCCAACTACAGGGTCGTATCGGCGAGCAGTACTTC	CASSQLQGRIGEQYF
TRBJ2-3	NA	TRBV7-2	NA	TGTGCCAGCAGCTTACTCCAGTACCAAGCAGATACGCAGTATTTT	CASSLLQYQADTQYF
TRBJ2-7	NA	TRBV7-8	once	TGTGCCAGCAGCAACCAGGGCGACAAAGGGGAGCAGTACTTC	CASSNQGDKGEQYF
TRBJ2-5	TRBD2	TRBV12-5	NA	TGTGCTAGTGGTTTGGGTCTAGCGGGGGAGACCCAGTACTTC	CASGLGLAGETQYF
TRBJ1-2	TRBD1	TRBV27	NA	TGTGCCAGCACATCGGGACAGTCGGCTAACTATGGCTACACCTTC	CASTSGQSANYGYTF
TRBJ1-1	NA	TRBV18	NA	TGTGCCAGCTCGTTCCGTGAGAACACTGAAGCTTTCTTT	CASSFRENTEAFF
TRBJ2-2	TRBD2	TRBV7-8	once	TGTGCCAGCAGCCCAGCACTAGCGGGAGGGCCCGGGGAGCTGTTTTTT	CASSPALAGGPGELFF
TRBJ1-2	NA	TRBV5-1	NA	TGCGCCAGCAGCGCGGGAAACCGGGGAGGGGTTGCAAACTATGGCTACACCTTC	CASSAGNRGGVANYGYTF
TRBJ2-3	NA	TRBV28	NA	TGTGCCAGCAGTTTTCCCCACAGGGGCACAGATACGCAGTATTTT	CASSFPHRGTDTQYF
TRBJ2-2	NA	TRBV7-3	NA	TGTGCCAGCAGCTCAAGGACAGAGAACACCGGGGAGCTGTTTTTT	CASSSRTENTGELFF
TRBJ1-4	NA	TRBV11-2	NA	TGTGCCAGCAGCTTGATCTATGAAAAACTGTTTTTT	CASSLIYEKLFF
TRBJ1-5	NA	TRBV5-1	few	TGCGCCAGCAGCTTGGGTCAGGGTAGTCAGCCCCAGCATTTT	CASSLGQGSQPQHF
TRBJ2-2	NA	TRBV5-1	NA	TGCGCCAGCAGAGGTTCAGCGAACACCGGGGAGCTGTTTTTT	CASRGSANTGELFF
TRBJ2-6	NA	TRBV10-2	NA	TGCGCCAGCAGTGCCGTCTCTGGGGCCAACGTCCTGACTTTC	CASSAVSGANVLTF
TRBJ2-1	NA	TRBV4-3	once	TGCGCCAGCAGCCAAGATCCACACAATGAGCAGTTCTTC	CASSQDPHNEQFF
TRBJ2-1	TRBD1	TRBV28	NA	TGTGCCAGCGGGGAAAACAGGGGTTGGGTAGAGGAGCAGTTCTTC	CASGENRGWVEEQFF